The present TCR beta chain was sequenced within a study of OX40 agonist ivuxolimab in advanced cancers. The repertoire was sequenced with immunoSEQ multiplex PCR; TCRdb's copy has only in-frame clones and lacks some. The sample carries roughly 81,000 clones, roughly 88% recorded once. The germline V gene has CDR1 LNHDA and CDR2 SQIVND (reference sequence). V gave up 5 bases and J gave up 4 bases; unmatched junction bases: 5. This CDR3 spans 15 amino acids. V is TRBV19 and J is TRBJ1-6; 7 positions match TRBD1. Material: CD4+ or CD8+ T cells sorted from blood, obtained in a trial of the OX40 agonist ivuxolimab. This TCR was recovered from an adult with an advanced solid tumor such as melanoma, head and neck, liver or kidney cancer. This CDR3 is CASSEGQFYNSPLHF. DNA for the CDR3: TGTGCCAGTAGTGAGGGACAGTTTTATAATTCACCCCTCCACTTT. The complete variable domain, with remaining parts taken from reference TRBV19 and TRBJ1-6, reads DGGITQSPKYLFRKEGQNVTLSCEQNLNHDAMYWYRQDPGQGLRLIYYSQIVNDFQKGDIAEGYSVSREKKESFPLTVTSAQKNPTAFYLCASSEGQFYNSPLHFGNGTRLTVT.